The 8 T cell receptor beta chains in this list originate from one sample, sequenced in a study of shared clonotypes between healthy human individuals. Clones were sequenced by immunoSEQ multiplex PCR, and TCRdb holds only the in-frame ones, with some missing. Among hundreds of thousands of clones listed, around 72% were seen once. Source material: memory CD4+ T cells sorted from blood. Subset described: CD45RA-negative fraction. These receptors were collected from a woman in her thirties in good health.

V is TRBV28 and J is TRBJ1-5; TRBD1 aligns across 8 bases. This CDR3 region has 16 residues. Germline lookup yields CDR1 MDHEN and CDR2 SYDVKM. With 4 bases clipped from V and 7 bases from J, the junction kept 12 bases outside the gene matches. The DNA for the CDR3 is TGTGCCAGCAGTTATCCTAGGGGGACAGGTTACCAGCCCCAGCATTTT. As protein: CASSYPRGTGYQPQHF.

CDR3 DNA sequence: TGCAGCGTTAGGAAAAAAGAGACCCAGTACTTC. Translation: CSVRKKETQYF. The chain joins TRBV29-1 to TRBJ2-5; no reliable D call. The V gene lost 5 bases and the J gene lost 3 bases, with 7 bases spanning the gap. The germline V gene has CDR1 SQVTM and CDR2 ANQGSEA. The CDR3 is made up of 11 amino acids.

This clone showed up just a few times. The chain has TRBV18 and TRBJ1-5; D remains unclear. The CDR3 has 14 residues. In germline, CDR1 is KGHSH, CDR2 LQKENI. Between the trimmed V and J ends, which lost 4 bases and 4 bases, there was a span of 11 bases. CDR3 in amino acids: CASSLTDQNQPQHF. As DNA, the CDR3 is TGTGCCAGCTCACTAACGGACCAGAATCAGCCCCAGCATTTT.

In the case of this clone: This CDR3 is also generated by other DNA sequences in the sample. This chain uses TRBV7-9 with TRBJ2-7; D possibly corresponds to TRBD1 (5 bases). Trimming left V 3 bases short and J 2 bases short, with 5 bases between. The CDR3 spans 12 residues. Germline V gene sequence: CDR1 SEHNR, CDR2 FQNEAQ (reference sequence). CDR3 in amino acids: CASSFRAYEQYF. CDR3 bases: TGTGCCAGCAGCTTCAGGGCCTACGAGCAGTACTTC.

As to this clone: The same CDR3 also results from other DNA sequences found in this sample. The gene calls are TRBV7-6 and TRBJ2-5; no definite D call. The CDR3 has 13 residues. Germline loops: CDR1 SGHVS, CDR2 FNYEAQ. Trimming stripped 0 bases from V and 4 bases from J, with 6 bases between. As DNA, the CDR3 is TGTGCCAGCAGCTTAGCCCCCCCAGAGACCCAGTACTTC. Protein product: CASSLAPPETQYF.

This clone was observed at least ten times. The genes are TRBV29-1 and TRBJ2-7; 8 nucleotides agree with TRBD2. Losses at the gene ends were 3 bases for V and 4 bases for J; bases not matched to a gene: 8. The CDR3 has 14 residues. Germline CDR1 SQVTM, CDR2 ANQGSEA. The CDR3 DNA follows: TGCAGCGTTGATGGGGAGCGGGAGCCATACGAGCAGTACTTC. Translating gives CSVDGEREPYEQYF.

The chain links TRBV5-1 to TRBJ2-1; 8 nucleotides line up with TRBD2. From germline, CDR1 is SGHRS and CDR2 YFSETQ. J was trimmed by 10 bases and V by 4 bases; bases with no gene match: 7. CDR3 length equals 13 residues. The CDR3 nucleotides are TGCGCCAGCAGCGACGGACTAGCTTTCGAGCAGTTCTTC. This translates into CASSDGLAFEQFF. Supplemented by reference TRBV5-1 and TRBJ2-1, the full variable domain reads KAGVTQTPRYLIKTRGQQVTLSCSPISGHRSVSWYQQTPGQGLQFLFEYFSETQRNKGNFPGRFSGRQFSNSRSEMNVSTLELGDSALYLCASSDGLAFEQFFGPGTRLTVL.

This chain links TRBV6-6 with TRBJ1-3; 7 bases agree with TRBD1. The V segment lost 6 bases and the J segment 0 bases; nucleotides outside the gene matches: 5. Germline CDR1 and CDR2: MNHNY and SVGAGI (reference sequence). The CDR3 is 15 amino acids. The CDR3 loop reads CASRNAGGSGNTIYF. Written as DNA, the CDR3 is TGTGCCAGCAGAAACGCAGGGGGCTCTGGAAACACCATATATTTT.